The 22 T cell receptor beta chains listed next were all sequenced from one sample in a study of blood T cells in healthy people across ages. It was with a sample-barcoded 5' primer and a J-beta primer mix that a second PCR of about 6 to 12 cycles was run. A single record per CDR3 protein comes from TCRdb applying MiXCR to the 5' RACE reads. The table records 800,000 to 900,000 distinct CDR3 sequences, less than 80% of them present only once. Sequencing was performed on blood. The receptors were gathered from a man younger than 40 in good health.

V is TRBV25-1 and J is TRBJ1-1; D is unresolved. The V gene lost 5 bases and the J gene lost 6 bases, with 13 bases spanning the gap. CDR1 is MGHDK and CDR2 is SYGVNS in the germline V gene. The CDR3 is made up of 13 amino acids. CDR3 nucleotide sequence: TGTGCCAGCAGTCCCCTCGGGATGTCTGAAGCTTTCTTT. Amino acid sequence: CASSPLGMSEAFF.

The chain has TRBV10-3 and TRBJ1-6; the D gene is possibly TRBD1 (5 bases). Trimming took 6 bases from V and 8 from J, leaving 14 bases between them. CDR3 length: 14 amino acids. From germline, CDR1 is ENHRY and CDR2 SYGVKD. The CDR3 loop reads CAIRDTGSDSPLHF. The DNA for the CDR3 is TGTGCCATCAGAGATACAGGTTCCGATTCACCCCTCCACTTT.

This clonotype was seen at least ten times. The CDR3 loop is CASSEPNSGANVLTF. CDR3 nucleotide sequence: TGTGCCAGCAGTGAACCGAACTCTGGGGCCAACGTCCTGACTTTC. The V gene is TRBV2, the J gene TRBJ2-6; D call uncertain. This CDR3 comprises 15 residues. Germline CDR1 SNHLY, CDR2 FYNNEI. Trimming took 2 bases from V and 0 from J, leaving 5 bases between them.

DNA of the CDR3: TGTGCCACCAGACAGGGGACCTATGGCTACACCTTC. This gives the protein CATRQGTYGYTF. The chain has TRBV27 and TRBJ1-2; TRBD1 matches 8 bases. The germline V gene has CDR1 MNHEY and CDR2 SMNVEV (reference sequence). The CDR3 runs 12 residues. Losses at the gene ends were 10 bases for V and 4 bases for J; bases not matched to a gene: 5.

This chain links TRBV6-2 or TRBV6-3 with TRBJ1-2, with 8 bases lining up with TRBD1. The junction had 7 bases not matched to a gene; V was cut back by 5 bases and J by 2 bases. The CDR3 is 15 residues long. CDR1 is MNHEY, CDR2 SVGEGT, per germline. The CDR3 nucleotides read TGTGCCAGCAGTACATCAGGGGGCGCGAACTATGGCTACACCTTC. This translates into CASSTSGGANYGYTF.

This clonotype was seen only a few times. The DNA of the CDR3 is TGTGCCAGCAGTGAGGCGGGGGGATCGACAGATACGCAGTATTTT. Translation: CASSEAGGSTDTQYF. This sequence joins TRBV2 and TRBJ2-3, with TRBD2 matching over 8 bases. The CDR3 extends over 15 amino acids. V gave up 3 bases and J gave up 3 bases; unmatched junction bases: 5. CDR1 is SNHLY, CDR2 FYNNEI, per germline.

The rearrangement joins TRBV2 to TRBJ2-1; no firm D call. Per germline, CDR1 SNHLY and CDR2 FYNNEI. The CDR3 length is 15 residues. Trimming left V 1 base short and J 5 bases short, with 12 bases between. This CDR3 reads CASSEGWVRDNEQFF. CDR3 nucleotide sequence: TGTGCCAGCAGTGAAGGATGGGTCCGGGACAATGAGCAGTTCTTC.

The chain couples TRBV29-1 to TRBJ2-7; TRBD2 matches at 15 bases. The V segment lost 4 bases and the J segment 7 bases; nucleotides outside the gene matches: 8. CDR1 and CDR2 (germline): SQVTM, ANQGSEA. This CDR3 region has 15 residues. The chain's CDR3 is CSVGTSGGALNEQYF. The CDR3 DNA follows: TGCAGCGTTGGGACTAGCGGGGGGGCTCTCAATGAGCAGTACTTC.

The gene calls are TRBV20-1 and TRBJ1-2, with 7 bases that match TRBD1. Germline V CDR1 and CDR2: DFQATT, SNEGSKA (reference sequence). With V trimmed by 0 bases and J by 3 bases, 7 bases remained unmatched. This CDR3 has 15 residues. CDR3 protein: CSARDPRDRDYGYTF. In nucleotides, the CDR3 is TGCAGTGCTAGAGATCCGAGGGACAGAGACTATGGCTACACCTTC.

V is TRBV12-3 or TRBV12-4 and J is TRBJ2-7, with TRBD2 matching over 9 bases. The junction had 9 bases not matched to a gene; V was cut back by 8 bases and J by 4 bases. The CDR3 covers 14 residues. As DNA, the CDR3 is TGTGCCAGCGGCGGTAGCGGGGGAGGATACGAGCAGTACTTC. Encoded protein: CASGGSGGGYEQYF.

The chain recombines TRBV3-1 with TRBJ2-2; D is ambiguous. V shed 1 base and J shed 1 base, with 16 bases lying between them. This CDR3 comprises 18 residues. CDR1 and CDR2 (germline): LGHDT, YNNKEL (reference sequence). CDR3 amino acids: CASSQVGIAVMNTGELFF. CDR3 in DNA: TGTGCCAGCAGCCAAGTGGGAATTGCGGTGATGAACACCGGGGAGCTGTTTTTT. Together with reference TRBV3-1 and TRBJ2-2, the CDR3 gives the full variable domain: DTAVSQTPKYLVTQMGNDKSIKCEQNLGHDTMYWYKQDSKKFLKIMFSYNNKELIINETVPNRFSPKSPDKAHLNLHINSLELGDSAVYFCASSQVGIAVMNTGELFFGEGSRLTVL.

This chain links TRBV20-1 with TRBJ2-7; D not certain. Trimming removed 0 bases at V and 2 bases at J, with 11 bases between. The germline CDR1 and CDR2 sequences are DFQATT and SNEGSKA (reference sequence). This CDR3 contains 14 residues. CDR3 sequence reads: CSARDVQHPYEQYF. The CDR3 DNA follows: TGCAGTGCTAGAGATGTGCAGCACCCCTACGAGCAGTACTTC.

V usage is TRBV12-3 or TRBV12-4 and J usage is TRBJ1-3, with unresolved D. The CDR3 spans 11 residues. Deletions cut 4 bases from V and 8 bases from J, with 6 bases between. DNA of the CDR3: TGTGCCAGCAGTTGGAGGTACACCATATATTTT. As protein: CASSWRYTIYF.

The chain has TRBV7-2 and TRBJ1-1; no reliable D call. Germline V gives CDR1 SGHTA, CDR2 FQGNSA. With 5 bases removed from V and 4 bases from J, the gap between germline ends came to 11 bases. The CDR3 contains 13 residues. This CDR3 is CASSQRRGTEAFF. The DNA of the CDR3 is TGTGCCAGCAGCCAAAGGCGGGGCACTGAAGCTTTCTTT.

This clonotype has more than one count but fewer than ten. CDR3 in DNA: TGTGCCAGCAGTTCGCTATCCGGACAGCCTGTCTATGGCTACACCTTC. Amino acids: CASSSLSGQPVYGYTF. The chain couples TRBV12-3 or TRBV12-4 to TRBJ1-2, with D possibly TRBD1 on 6 matching bases. The CDR3 covers 16 residues. Trimming left V 4 bases short and J 4 bases short, with 19 bases between.

The gene calls are TRBV5-1 and TRBJ2-7; TRBD2 is a possible D gene (5 bases). The CDR3 totals 17 residues. Trimming removed 0 bases from V and 0 bases from J, with 16 bases in between. Per germline, CDR1 SGHRS and CDR2 YFSETQ. This CDR3 is CASSLDPPGISSYEQYF. The CDR3 DNA is TGCGCCAGCAGCTTGGATCCCCCGGGGATCAGCTCCTACGAGCAGTACTTC.

The chain employs TRBV4-3 and TRBJ2-7; 7 bases are shared with TRBD2. The CDR3 extends over 15 amino acids. The germline V gene encodes CDR1 LGHNA and CDR2 YSLEER. V was clipped by 2 bases and J by 0 bases; unmatched bases: 4. The CDR3 spells CASSQWGGSSYEQYF. In nucleotides, the CDR3 is TGCGCCAGCAGCCAATGGGGGGGAAGCTCCTACGAGCAGTACTTC.

This sequence joins TRBV20-1 and TRBJ2-4; 7 bases map to TRBD1. The DNA end lines up better with TRBJ2-7; the J call may be wrong. The CDR3 runs to 14 residues. Germline V CDR1 and CDR2: DFQATT, SNEGSKA (reference sequence). The CDR3 loop reads CSARGIIGGDEQYF. The CDR3 DNA is TGCAGTGCTAGGGGGATCATAGGGGGCGACGAGCAGTACTTC.

The CDR3 protein is CASRGTEKAFF. For the CDR3, the DNA is TGTGCCAGCAGAGGGACAGAAAAAGCTTTCTTT. The chain employs TRBV6-1 and TRBJ1-1, with TRBD1 identical over 7 bases. CDR1 and CDR2 from the germline V gene are MNHNS and SASEGT. The V and J ends lost 6 bases and 9 bases, in that order; junction bases with no gene match: 4. The CDR3 spans 11 residues.

The chain has TRBV21-1 and TRBJ1-1. TRBV21-1 corresponds to a pseudogene. This CDR3 comprises 13 residues. The DNA of the CDR3 is TGTGCCAGCAGCAATGACGGGGAGGGTGAAGCTTTCTTT. It translates to CASSNDGEGEAFF.

This clonotype has just a few counts. The chain recombines TRBV7-9 with TRBJ2-1; 8 positions agree with TRBD1. Germline CDR1 and CDR2: SEHNR and FQNEAQ (reference sequence). The CDR3 sequence is 14 residues long. With V trimmed by 5 bases and J by 7 bases, 7 bases remained unmatched. DNA for the CDR3: TGTGCCAGCAGCAACGACAGGGGAAAAAATGAGCAGTTCTTC. Translated: CASSNDRGKNEQFF.

This clonotype appeared a few times. The chain links TRBV27 to TRBJ2-5; the D is unclear. Germline V lookup: CDR1 MNHEY, CDR2 SMNVEV (reference sequence). The V gene lost 5 bases and the J gene lost 3 bases, with 10 bases spanning the gap. The CDR3 extends over 13 amino acids. CDR3 bases: TGTGCCAGCAGTCCTCAGACGAAAGAGACCCAGTACTTC. Residues: CASSPQTKETQYF.